This TCR beta chain was sequenced during a study of regulatory T cells in long-lasting Graves disease. Notes on the study in general: Relative to new patients (966), persistent patients exhibited greater sharing of public clonotypes (2,741).

Arm-PCR of CDR3 regions and iRepertoire HTBI primers were used to build TCR beta libraries. TCRdb re-analysed the multiplex PCR reads in MiXCR, keeping a single row per CDR3 protein. The profile shows fewer than 350,000 distinct CDR3 sequences, about 18% of them singletons. As for time point: newly diagnosed GD, antithyroid drugs for less than 3 months. The TCR library was made from RNA that had been extracted from PBMCs in TRIzol. The authors drew approximately 10 milliliters of peripheral blood into EDTA tubes. As concerns this clonotype: Its target is unknown.

The CDR3 has 16 residues. Germline V gene sequence: CDR1 LGHNA, CDR2 YNFKEQ. V shed 1 base and J 5 bases; nucleotides not matched to a gene: 8. The V call is TRBV4-2, the J call TRBJ2-1, with 7 bases aligning to TRBD2. The clonotype was recovered from a female donor with Graves disease. Sequencing was performed on peripheral blood mononuclear cells (PBMCs), taken at new diagnosis, from a patient treated with antithyroid drugs. The CDR3 loop is CASSQGDGGSNNEQFF. CDR3 nucleotide sequence: TGTGCCAGCAGCCAAGGGGATGGCGGGAGTAACAATGAGCAGTTCTTC.